These T cell receptor beta chains were read from a single sample in a study of blood T cells in healthy people across ages. Using its own MiXCR run on the 5' RACE reads, TCRdb lists one record per CDR3 protein. The sample has approximately 880,000 distinct CDR3 sequences; roughly 52% are singletons. The sequenced sample consisted of blood. The receptors here all came from a man in his thirties or forties in good health. Both conserved end residues are part of each CDR3. Each record gives: V gene, J gene, D gene, clone size, CDR3 DNA, CDR3 protein. D genes are given only for firm matches. Clone size is shown for a subset of rows, as once, few, many or a class of expanded clone.

>TRBV12-5|TRBJ2-3|-|-
TGTGCTAGTGGGGAAAGGACGGATACGCAGTATTTT
CASGERTDTQYF
>TRBV5-1|TRBJ2-7|-|few
TGCGCCAGCAGCTTGGGGCCGGGACAAGCCTACGAGCAGTACTTC
CASSLGPGQAYEQYF
>TRBV28|TRBJ2-7|-|-
TGTGCCAGCAGTCCGATCGACAGGGACTCCTGCGAGCAGTACTTC
CASSPIDRDSCEQYF
>TRBV2|TRBJ2-4|-|few
TGTGCCAGCAGTGAAGCGGGGGGGGCAGGGGCCAAAAACATTCAGTACTTC
CASSEAGGAGAKNIQYF
>TRBV7-2|TRBJ1-6|-|few
TGTGCCAGCAGCTTAGACTCTGCAGGGACTTCACCCCTCCACTTT
CASSLDSAGTSPLHF
>TRBV20-1|TRBJ2-1|TRBD2|-
TGCAGTGCCAAGGGACCAGCGGGGTCTTCCTACAATGAGCAGTTCTTC
CSAKGPAGSSYNEQFF
>TRBV7-2|TRBJ2-3|TRBD2|-
TGTGCCAGCAGCTTAGTCCTCCCTAGCGGGGGGTCATTGGATACGCAGTATTTT
CASSLVLPSGGSLDTQYF
>TRBV5-1|TRBJ1-1|-|few
TGCGCCAGCAGCTCTCAAGTTACTTTGAACACTGAAGCTTTCTTT
CASSSQVTLNTEAFF
>TRBV11-3|TRBJ2-3|-|-
TGTGCCAGCAGCTCAGTCTCCACCACAGATACGCAGTATTTT
CASSSVSTTDTQYF
>TRBV10-3|TRBJ2-3|TRBD2|-
TGTGCCATCAGTGAGATAGCCGGGACTAGAAATCGGGATACGCAGTATTTT
CAISEIAGTRNRDTQYF
>TRBV7-2|TRBJ2-2|-|-
TGTGCCAGCAGCCCGCAGGCCGGGAATCCCACCGGGGAGCTGTTTTTT
CASSPQAGNPTGELFF
>TRBV11-2|TRBJ2-5|-|-
TGTGCCAGCAGCCTCTGGAACGACCAAGAGACCCAGTACTTC
CASSLWNDQETQYF
>TRBV28|TRBJ1-2|-|-
TGTGCCAGCAGTTCGCTGCGTGCTAACGGCCACACCTTC
CASSSLRANGHTF
>TRBV19|TRBJ2-2|-|-
TGTGCCAGTAGTATTAGCAGAAACACCGGGGAGCTGTTTTTT
CASSISRNTGELFF
>TRBV12-3/TRBV12-4|TRBJ1-3|-|-
TGTGCCAGCAGTCCCCAGACAGACGGAAACACCATATATTTT
CASSPQTDGNTIYF
>TRBV7-2|TRBJ2-7|-|-
TGTGCCAGCAGCTTAGATCTGGGGGCAGGCCCCTCTCATCGGTACTTC
CASSLDLGAGPSHRYF
>TRBV28|TRBJ2-7|-|few
TGTGCCAGCAGTCCGTGGGCCTACGAGCAGTACTTC
CASSPWAYEQYF
>TRBV4-1|TRBJ2-1|-|-
TGCGCCAGCAGCCAATTTCCGGCGAGCTCCTACAATGAGCAGTTCTTC
CASSQFPASSYNEQFF
>TRBV7-9|TRBJ2-5|TRBD1|-
TGTGCCAGCAGCTTAGATGGGGGACAGGGGCAAGAGACCCAGTACTTC
CASSLDGGQGQETQYF
>TRBV7-2|TRBJ1-5|-|-
TGTGCCAGCAGCATAGACCGGACAAATCAGCCCCAGCATTTT
CASSIDRTNQPQHF
>TRBV6-9|TRBJ1-2|-|few
TGTGCCAGCAGTTATATCAGCTTTGGAAGTGGCTACACCTTC
CASSYISFGSGYTF
>TRBV20-1|TRBJ2-1|TRBD2|-
TGCAGTGCTAGAGATCGTCGGCTAGCGGGCCCTAGGGGAGCCAATGAGCAGTTCTTC
CSARDRRLAGPRGANEQFF
>TRBV29-1|TRBJ1-6|-|-
TGCAGCGTGCGTTTTGGAGGGAAGGAAAATTCACCCCTCCACTTT
CSVRFGGKENSPLHF
>TRBV20-1|TRBJ2-4|-|-
TGCAGTGCTAGTCGGCAGACTCTAGCCAAAAACATTCAGTACTTC
CSASRQTLAKNIQYF
>TRBV20-1|TRBJ2-5|-|-
TGCAGTGCTAGTAGTTGGGGGGAAGCACGGGAGCAGTACTTC
CSASSWGEAREQYF
>TRBV20-1|TRBJ2-3|TRBD1|few
TGCAGTGCTAGAGAAGACAGGGCCCCAGATACGCAGTATTTT
CSAREDRAPDTQYF
>TRBV5-1|TRBJ2-7|TRBD1|-
TGCGCCAGCAGCGTGGGGGACAGGGGATACGAGCAGTACTTC
CASSVGDRGYEQYF
>TRBV7-9|TRBJ1-2|-|-
TGTGCCAGCAGCCCCGAGGGAGGGGTTATCTATGGCTACACCTTC
CASSPEGGVIYGYTF